These 16 T cell receptor beta chains originate from one sample sequenced in a study of T-cell memory formation after mild COVID-19 (dated by TCRdb to the early 2020s). The library relied on 5' RACE. The sequencing machine was an Illumina NovaSeq 6000. TCRdb took the public reads, trimmed them with fastp at Q25, ran MiXCR for clone calling and kept in-frame beta chains. Rows are combined by CDR3 protein, so each entry shows the most common genes and DNA. Recorded for this sample are about 290,000 distinct CDR3 sequences; around a sixth of them occurred a single time. The ten largest account for 22% of the sample. Specimen: PBMCs or a T cell subset sorted from them (not recorded which). The source is a man younger than 30 who had mild COVID-19 (a few samples of this study predate the infection). The sample titles of this study are shuffled in the database, so cell type and time point are left out; the donor was told from shared clones.

This clonotype occurred many times. The chain uses TRBV6-6 and TRBJ1-2; D is ambiguous. The CDR3 runs 13 residues. From germline, CDR1 is MNHNY and CDR2 SVGAGI (reference sequence). Trimming cost V 7 bases and J 4 bases, with 13 bases left between them. DNA for the CDR3: TGTGCCAGCAACCTACCGGGATTCTATGGCTACACCTTC. Translation gives CASNLPGFYGYTF.

This clonotype was detected many times. The chain joins TRBV7-9 to TRBJ1-4; TRBD1 is a possible D gene (5 bases). Looked up from germline, CDR1 is SEHNR and CDR2 is FQNEAQ (reference sequence). The CDR3 length is 13 residues. With 0 bases removed from V and 12 bases from J, the gap between germline ends came to 11 bases. The CDR3 protein is CASSLAKQAELFF. The CDR3 DNA is TGTGCCAGCAGCTTAGCGAAACAGGCGGAACTGTTTTTT.

V is TRBV7-2 and J is TRBJ2-3; TRBD1 aligns across 10 bases. Trimming took 5 bases from V and 5 from J; bases not matched to a gene: 7. Germline CDR1 reads SGHTA; CDR2 reads FQGNSA. This CDR3 spans 15 amino acids. The CDR3 is CASSLTGTGEDTQYF. DNA for the CDR3: TGTGCCAGCAGCCTCACCGGGACAGGGGAAGATACGCAGTATTTT. The full variable domain, rest sourced from reference TRBV7-2 and TRBJ2-3, is GAGVSQSPSNKVTEKGKDVELRCDPISGHTALYWYRQSLGQGLEFLIYFQGNSAPDKSGLPSDRFSAERTGGSVSTLTIQRTQQEDSAVYLCASSLTGTGEDTQYFGPGTRLTVL.

This clonotype turned up a few times. J is TRBJ1-2 and V is TRBV29-1; D possibly corresponds to TRBD1 (5 bases). This CDR3 is built from 11 residues. The germline V gene encodes CDR1 SQVTM and CDR2 ANQGSEA. V lost 5 bases to trimming and J lost 2 bases, with 6 bases between them. The chain's CDR3 is CSVPGNYGYTF. Written as DNA, the CDR3 is TGCAGCGTTCCAGGGAACTATGGCTACACCTTC.

This clonotype appeared a few times. This chain links TRBV7-2 with TRBJ2-2; possible D gene TRBD2, 5 bases. Germline CDR1 is SGHTA and CDR2 is FQGNSA. The CDR3 covers 16 residues. The V gene lost 1 base and the J gene lost 6 bases, with 15 bases spanning the gap. The CDR3 loop reads CASSLVVYGVAGELFF. CDR3 nucleotide sequence: TGTGCCAGCAGCTTAGTGGTTTACGGGGTTGCCGGGGAGCTGTTTTTT.

There are a few counts of this clonotype. The chain combines TRBV5-1 with TRBJ1-2, with a possible D match to TRBD1 (5 bases). Germline-derived CDR1 and CDR2 are SGHRS and YFSETQ. Trimming stripped 0 bases from V and 7 bases from J, with 16 bases between. The CDR3 covers 15 residues. Written as DNA, the CDR3 is TGCGCCAGCAGCTTGGGGGGCGCAGTCCCTCCTGGCTACACCTTC. Residues: CASSLGGAVPPGYTF. The variable domain in full, completed from reference TRBV5-1 and TRBJ1-2, reads KAGVTQTPRYLIKTRGQQVTLSCSPISGHRSVSWYQQTPGQGLQFLFEYFSETQRNKGNFPGRFSGRQFSNSRSEMNVSTLELGDSALYLCASSLGGAVPPGYTFGSGTRLTVV.

The gene calls are TRBV7-2 and TRBJ1-1; D not resolved. Trimming stripped 3 bases from V and 3 bases from J, with 8 bases between. This CDR3 is built from 13 residues. Germline V gene sequence: CDR1 SGHTA, CDR2 FQGNSA. CDR3 nucleotides: TGTGCCAGCAGCTTTGCGGGGTACACTGAAGCTTTCTTT. Amino acid sequence: CASSFAGYTEAFF.

There are a few counts of this clonotype. V usage is TRBV4-1 and J usage is TRBJ1-3; D is unclear. V was cut by 1 base and J by 4 bases, with 8 bases left in between. Looked up from germline, CDR1 is MGHRA and CDR2 is YSYEKL. The length of the CDR3 is 14 residues. Here the CDR3 DNA reads TGCGCCAGCAGCCAAGTGTACGGCGGAAACACCATATATTTT. This sequence encodes CASSQVYGGNTIYF.

This clonotype was found a few times. The chain recombines TRBV6-6 with TRBJ2-1; maybe TRBD1 (6 bases). With 4 bases removed from V and 7 bases from J, the gap between germline ends came to 14 bases. The CDR3 runs to 14 residues. Germline CDR1 MNHNY, CDR2 SVGAGI (reference sequence). CDR3 sequence reads: CASSSGALKNEQFF. Here the CDR3 DNA reads TGTGCCAGCAGTTCAGGGGCATTGAAGAATGAGCAGTTCTTC.

This clonotype was picked up a small number of times. V and J are TRBV4-1 and TRBJ2-2; 8 bases are a match to TRBD2. The CDR3 runs to 14 residues. CDR1 is MGHRA, CDR2 YSYEKL, per germline. V dropped 4 bases and J dropped 6; count of bases not matched to a gene: 4. The CDR3 DNA follows: TGCGCCAGCAGCCGAGGGACTAGTGCCGGGGAGCTGTTTTTT. Translated: CASSRGTSAGELFF.

V is TRBV15 and J is TRBJ1-6, with no clear D. Germline V gene sequence: CDR1 LNHNV, CDR2 YYDKDF (reference sequence). V lost 1 base, J lost 7 bases, and 5 bases lay in between. The CDR3 runs to 13 residues. In DNA form, the CDR3 reads TGTGCCACCAGCAGAGGAAGGAATTCACCCCTCCACTTT. Protein sequence: CATSRGRNSPLHF.

The CDR3 loop reads CASSWKPEDTQYF. The CDR3, as DNA: TGTGCCAGCTCATGGAAGCCGGAGGATACGCAGTATTTT. The rearrangement uses TRBV18 and TRBJ2-3; D is uncertain. CDR1 and CDR2 from the germline V gene are KGHSH and LQKENI. The V end lost 5 bases, the J end lost 6 bases, and 12 bases lay between the germline ends. This CDR3 contains 13 residues.

This clonotype was observed a few times. This rearrangement joins TRBV7-2 to TRBJ1-2; possibly TRBD1 for D (6 bases). V was shortened by 1 base and J by 2 bases, with 20 bases between the two germline ends. This CDR3 is built from 18 residues. CDR1 and CDR2 (germline): SGHTA, FQGNSA. CDR3 residues: CASSLVQGAGERNYGYTF. In DNA form, the CDR3 reads TGTGCCAGCAGCTTAGTACAAGGGGCAGGGGAGAGGAACTATGGCTACACCTTC.

This clonotype was recorded many times. The J gene is TRBJ1-2, the V gene TRBV6-1; 9 bases are shared with TRBD1. Germline V lookup: CDR1 MNHNS, CDR2 SASEGT. The CDR3 length is 14 residues. Trimming took 4 bases from V and 6 from J; bases not matched to a gene: 6. The CDR3 DNA is TGTGCCAGCAGTGTCTTACAGGGGGCCCATGGCTACACCTTC. It is translated as CASSVLQGAHGYTF.

This clonotype was seen repeatedly, ten times or more. The V gene is TRBV11-2, the J gene TRBJ2-7; possibly TRBD1 or TRBD2 for D (5 bases each). CDR3 length equals 15 residues. Germline values: CDR1 SGHAT, CDR2 FQNNGV. The germline V and J ends were trimmed by 5 bases and 6 bases, with 20 bases remaining between them. The CDR3 nucleotides read TGTGCCAGCAGCCCTCGGGCCCGGTCAGGGAGCGAGCAGTACGTC. Translated, it gives CASSPRARSGSEQYV.

This chain connects TRBV29-1 to TRBJ2-1, with D possibly matching TRBD1 (5 bases). Per the germline V gene, CDR1 is SQVTM and CDR2 is ANQGSEA. This CDR3 spans 16 amino acids. V was pared by 0 bases and J by 2 bases, with 14 bases between. The DNA for the CDR3 is TGCAGCGTTGAAGATTGGCAGGGAACGGCCTACAATGAGCAGTTCTTC. It specifies CSVEDWQGTAYNEQFF.